This note documents a single T cell receptor beta chain sequence. The target antigen is unknown. These data belong to a study of cytomegalovirus exposure and HLA in healthy donors. The PCR ran on 60 Vbeta and 13 Jbeta primers. Repertoires were generated with immunoSEQ multiplex PCR, while TCRdb's copy carries only in-frame clones and drops some. Here the sample spans over 100,000 clones, around 70% being singletons. General study points: A later look showed TCR association rates differing by HLA locus, highest for DRB1 and lowest for HLA-C. Earlier analysis yielded a pattern in which most TCR beta V segments were productive about 90% or about 30% of the time. In a later analysis, a genetic analysis reported fewer productive-TCR N-insertions in an Asian-associated ancestry cluster than the cohort average. A later analysis appeared to link common viral pathogens to several of the most significant clusters.

CDR1 is LNHDA and CDR2 is SQIVND in the germline V gene (reference sequence). The V and J ends lost 5 bases and 5 bases respectively, with 12 bases between them. The CDR3 covers 13 residues. This chain links TRBV19 with TRBJ1-1; the D gene is possibly TRBD1 (5 bases). Sequencing input: PBMCs. This sequence was found in a man aged 40-50 years in good health and CMV-seropositive. The CDR3: CASSLRQFTEAFF. CDR3 DNA: TGTGCCAGTAGTTTAAGACAGTTTACTGAAGCTTTCTTT.